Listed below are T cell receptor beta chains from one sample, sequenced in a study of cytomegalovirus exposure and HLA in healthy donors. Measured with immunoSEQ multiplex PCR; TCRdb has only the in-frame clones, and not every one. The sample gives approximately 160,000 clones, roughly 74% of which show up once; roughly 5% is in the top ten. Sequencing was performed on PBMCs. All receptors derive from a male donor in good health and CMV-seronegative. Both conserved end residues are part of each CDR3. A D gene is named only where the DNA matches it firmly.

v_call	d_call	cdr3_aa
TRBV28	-	CASSLPDRWGTEAFF
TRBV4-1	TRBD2	CASSHGFSGGRHNEQFF
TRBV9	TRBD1	CASSDTGAGDTEAFF
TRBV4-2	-	CASSQDALAGTDTQYF
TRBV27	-	CASSLEGRARGTQYF
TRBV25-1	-	CASRGAGYYEQYF
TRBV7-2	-	CASSLTGDSGNTIYF
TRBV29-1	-	CSVMEPGGPLGYTF
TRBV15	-	CATSSSRAYEQYF
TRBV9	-	CASSVGLGPTYEQYF
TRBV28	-	CASSFLSTNEKLFF
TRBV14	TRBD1	CASSLPGQGGNTEAFF
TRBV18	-	CASSSGLPNSGNTIYF
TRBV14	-	CASSHYGGSYEQYF
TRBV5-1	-	CASSLDAGRRTGELFF
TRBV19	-	CASSISGYSNQPQHF
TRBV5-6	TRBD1	CASSSHDRAWGYTF
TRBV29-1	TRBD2	CSARTSGNNEQFF
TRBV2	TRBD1	CASSGGQGANQPQHF
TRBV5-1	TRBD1	CASLPLGGEGTPFF
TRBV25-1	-	CASDDSGGPGLTDTQYF
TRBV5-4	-	CASSLDWQNLNTEAFF
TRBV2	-	CASLGASFVNEQFF
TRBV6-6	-	CAVTTEINQPQHF
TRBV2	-	CASSEAVRWPYEQYF
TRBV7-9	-	CASSLGQHSNQPQHF
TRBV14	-	CASSHFGQGWHEQYF
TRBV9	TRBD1	CASSVDDARTGGRSYNEQFF
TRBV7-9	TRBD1	CASSSRGQGGGTQYF
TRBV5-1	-	CASSLRSGIPTYEQYF
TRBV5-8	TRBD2	CASNGGGYNEQFF
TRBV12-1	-	CASSSQGTQSAFF
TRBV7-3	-	CASSPGPQETQYF
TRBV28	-	CASILGGLGYGYTF
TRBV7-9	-	CASSSQGTNEKLFF
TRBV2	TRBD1	CASSLLPTGGANQPQHF
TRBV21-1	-	CASSTRTGGTNGYTF
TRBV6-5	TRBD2	CASSSLAANTDTQYF
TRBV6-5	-	CASSGTLSTDTQYF
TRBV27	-	CASTSLNFPNTGELFF
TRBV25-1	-	CASSSGNGEAFF
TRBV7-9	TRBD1	CASSPGTASNQPQHF
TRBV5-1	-	CASSYNTADNSPLHF
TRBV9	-	CASSVGGGKSNEQYF
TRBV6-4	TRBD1	CASSTGGWDTEAFF
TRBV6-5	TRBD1	CASSRQGANYGYTF
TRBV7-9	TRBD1	CASSSWDRGNEQYF
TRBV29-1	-	CSVELISGYNEQFF
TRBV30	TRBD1	CAWKSGTGQETQYF
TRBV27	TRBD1	CASSFSGQDYEQYF
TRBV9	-	CASSVDDTRSYEQYF
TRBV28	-	CASSLELWAGSGYTF
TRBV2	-	CASTAGQVNNEKLFF
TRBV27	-	CASSTSDRQPQHF
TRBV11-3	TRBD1	CASSPRTGANVLTF